The rows below give T cell receptor beta chains drawn from one sample of a study of glioma-infiltrating T cells. MiXCR, applied by TCRdb to the multiplex PCR reads, yields one record per CDR3 protein. The sample lists approximately 110,000 distinct CDR3 sequences, approximately 25% seen once, with approximately 14% in the top ten. The sample was glioma tissue, nonneoplastic brain tissue, or PBMCs (not recorded which). Every receptor here comes from a human donor with low-grade glioma or glioblastoma, undergoing nonglioma brain surgery, or in good health (not recorded which). Each CDR3 is given with its conserved first and last residue. Each record gives: clone size, CDR3 length, V gene, D gene, J gene, CDR3 protein, CDR3 DNA. D genes are given only for firm matches. Size is stated for part of the rows, as once, few or many counts, or as a class when the clone is expanded.

>.|15|TRBV6-9|.|TRBJ2-1
CASSYRREWANEQFF
TGTGCCAGCAGTTACCGGAGGGAGTGGGCCAATGAGCAGTTCTTC
>many|14|TRBV19|.|TRBJ2-1
CASSISAANNEQFF
TGTGCCAGTAGTATCTCGGCAGCTAACAATGAGCAGTTCTTC
>many|15|TRBV4-3|.|TRBJ2-5
CASSQDELRLETQYF
TGCGCCAGCAGCCAAGACGAACTCAGACTGGAGACCCAGTACTTC
>many|13|TRBV10-3|.|TRBJ2-1
CAISGGVWNEQFF
TGTGCCATCAGTGGGGGAGTATGGAATGAGCAGTTCTTC
>few|15|TRBV12-5|.|TRBJ2-1
CASGFGAGGDNEQFF
.
>.|13|TRBV5-1|.|TRBJ1-2
CASSLQPNYGYTF
TGCGCCAGCAGCCTACAGCCCAACTATGGCTACACCTTC
>many|12|TRBV27|.|TRBJ2-7
CASSSVGYEQYF
TGTGCCAGCAGTTCGGTGGGCTACGAGCAGTACTTC
>.|15|TRBV5-6|TRBD1|TRBJ2-7
CASSYRGPVVNEQYF
TGTGCCAGCAGCTACAGGGGGCCAGTAGTTAACGAGCAGTACTTC
>many|14|TRBV20-1|TRBD1|TRBJ2-7
CSARGMGQGYEQYF
TGCAGTGCTAGAGGGATGGGACAGGGTTACGAGCAGTACTTC
>many|15|TRBV27|.|TRBJ1-2
CASSLGEHLFYGYTF
TGTGCCAGCAGTTTGGGGGAACACCTCTTCTATGGCTACACCTTC
>many|14|TRBV20-1|TRBD2|TRBJ2-7
CSARGLASSYEQYF
TGCAGTGCTAGGGGACTAGCGAGTTCCTACGAGCAGTACTTC
>many|11|TRBV28|.|TRBJ2-7
CATATGIEQYF
TGTGCCACCGCTACAGGGATCGAGCAGTACTTC
>many|16|TRBV28|TRBD2|TRBJ2-5
CASSSLTSGSRETQYF
TGTGCCAGCAGCTCCCTGACTAGCGGGAGTAGAGAGACCCAGTACTTC
>many|13|TRBV7-2|.|TRBJ2-3
CASSPDGGPGQYF
TGTGCCAGCAGCCCAGACGGGGGGCCCGGGCAGTATTTT
>many|15|TRBV7-6|.|TRBJ2-3
CASSLIGSMADTQYF
TGTGCCAGCAGCTTAATAGGGTCTATGGCAGATACGCAGTATTTT
>many|14|TRBV12-3/TRBV12-4|TRBD1|TRBJ1-1
CASRPDTGVTEAFF
TGTGCCAGCAGACCCGACACAGGGGTCACTGAAGCTTTCTTT
>many|16|TRBV7-2|.|TRBJ2-7
CASSPPILGPRTEQYF
TGTGCCAGCAGCCCGCCAATCCTAGGACCTCGCACCGAGCAGTACTTC
>many|17|TRBV7-2|TRBD1|TRBJ1-1
CASSFETGPVMNTEAFF
TGTGCCAGCAGCTTCGAGACAGGGCCGGTAATGAACACTGAAGCTTTCTTT
>few|12|TRBV10-3|.|TRBJ1-2
CAISEKNYGYTF
TGTGCCATCAGTGAAAAGAACTATGGCTACACCTTC
>few|15|TRBV29-1|.|TRBJ2-3
CSVGLTGAVTDTQYF
TGCAGCGTCGGGTTAACTGGAGCGGTAACAGATACGCAGTATTTT
>.|14|TRBV30|TRBD1|TRBJ1-1
CAGLTGPMNTEAFF
TGTGCCGGGTTGACAGGGCCAATGAACACTGAAGCTTTCTTT
>.|17|TRBV4-1|.|TRBJ2-5
CAGSPGQKSLGQETQYF
TGCGCCGGCAGCCCCGGACAGAAAAGTTTGGGGCAAGAGACCCAGTACTTC
>.|15|TRBV4-3|.|TRBJ2-1
CASSQGGAQGNEQFF
TGCGCCAGCAGCCAAGGGGGGGCTCAGGGTAATGAGCAGTTCTTC
>many|15|TRBV18|.|TRBJ2-1
CASSPPSQYYNEQFF
TGTGCCAGCTCACCACCGTCACAGTACTACAATGAGCAGTTCTTC
>many|13|TRBV6-1|.|TRBJ2-7
CASSSPGSYEQYF
TGTGCCAGCAGCTCGCCCGGGAGCTACGAGCAGTACTTC
>few|16|TRBV3-1|.|TRBJ2-3
CASSQVAGRGTDTQYF
TGTGCCAGCAGCCAAGTGGCCGGTAGGGGCACAGATACGCAGTATTTT
>.|15|TRBV7-2|.|TRBJ1-5
CASTKMGGFNQPQHF
TGTGCCAGCACCAAAATGGGCGGGTTTAATCAGCCCCAGCATTTT
>many|17|TRBV6-1|TRBD2|TRBJ2-3
CASSSSIAGARVDTQYF
TGTGCCAGCAGCTCTTCGATAGCGGGAGCGAGGGTAGATACGCAGTATTTT
>once|15|TRBV27|.|TRBJ2-1
CASSFSWSSYNEQFF
TGTGCCAGCAGTTTTTCTTGGAGCTCCTACAATGAGCAGTTCTTC
>.|13|TRBV2|TRBD2|TRBJ2-3
CAIAGGNTDTQYF
TGTGCCATAGCGGGAGGGAACACAGATACGCAGTATTTT
>few|16|TRBV20-1|TRBD2|TRBJ2-7
CSARAPESGSVDEQYF
TGCAGTGCTAGAGCCCCAGAGAGCGGGAGCGTTGACGAGCAGTACTTC
>many|12|TRBV7-9|TRBD1|TRBJ2-7
CASSSTGYEQYF
TGTGCCAGCAGCTCGACAGGGTACGAGCAGTACTTC
>many|14|TRBV6-1|TRBD1|TRBJ1-3
CASSPPGGGNTIYF
TGTGCCAGCAGCCCCCCAGGGGGTGGAAACACCATATATTTT
>.|11|TRBV30|.|TRBJ1-1
CAFHRASEAFF
TGTGCCTTCCACAGGGCGTCTGAAGCTTTCTTT
>many|14|TRBV20-1|TRBD1|TRBJ2-7
CSAVTGTGTYEQYF
TGCAGTGCTGTAACCGGGACAGGGACCTACGAGCAGTACTTC
>many|16|TRBV12-3/TRBV12-4|.|TRBJ2-3
CASSFETGGGPDTQYF
TGTGCCAGCAGTTTTGAGACGGGAGGGGGCCCAGATACGCAGTATTTT
>.|17|TRBV5-1|TRBD1|TRBJ2-2
CASRSPGGPQNTGELFF
TGCGCCAGCAGATCCCCAGGGGGCCCTCAGAACACCGGGGAGCTGTTTTTT
>many|13|TRBV5-4|.|TRBJ2-7
CASSLPGVDEQYF
TGTGCCAGCAGCTTGCCTGGGGTCGACGAGCAGTACTTC
>few|18|TRBV7-3|.|TRBJ2-1
CASSPNPWAPGSYNEQFF
TGTGCCAGCAGCCCCAACCCGTGGGCACCTGGCTCCTACAATGAGCAGTTCTTC
>few|13|TRBV7-2|.|TRBJ1-1
CASSLAGSGGAFF
TGTGCCAGCAGCTTAGCCGGCAGCGGGGGAGCTTTCTTT